The 21 T cell receptor beta chains given below trace back to one sample, sequenced in a study of blood T cell repertoires in COVID-19. Libraries were prepared by immunoSEQ multiplex PCR; TCRdb keeps only in-frame clonotypes and omits some of them. Found here are 430,000 or so clones, 70% to 90% of them singletons; the top ten hold approximately 1.5%. The specimen sequenced was PBMCs or T cells enriched from blood (not recorded which). The receptor source for this set is a woman aged 18 to 35 who had been exposed to COVID-19.

The chain employs TRBV5-6 and TRBJ2-7; 8 positions agree with TRBD2. The CDR3 has 12 residues. V shed 8 bases and J 2 bases; nucleotides not matched to a gene: 3. Looked up from germline, CDR1 is SGHDT and CDR2 is YYEEEE. The CDR3 DNA sequence: TGTGCCAGACGGGAGGGTCCCTACGAGCAGTACTTC. Its translation: CARREGPYEQYF. Based on the CDR3 plus reference TRBV5-6 and TRBJ2-7, the full variable domain is DAGVTQSPTHLIKTRGQQVTLRCSPKSGHDTVSWYQQALGQGPQFIFQYYEEEERQRGNFPDRFSGHQFPNYSSELNVNALLLGDSALYLCARREGPYEQYFGPGTRLTVT.

This chain connects TRBV7-2 to TRBJ2-1, with TRBD1 identical over 8 bases. Germline V gives CDR1 SGHTA, CDR2 FQGNSA. The length of the CDR3 is 15 residues. Losses at the gene ends were 5 bases for V and 3 bases for J; bases not matched to a gene: 6. The CDR3 is CASSGRTGIYNEQFF. CDR3 coding DNA: TGTGCCAGCAGCGGACGGACAGGGATCTACAATGAGCAGTTCTTC.

The chain recombines TRBV6-5 with TRBJ2-1; no reliable D call. The germline V gene has CDR1 MNHEY and CDR2 SVGAGI. The length of the CDR3 is 15 residues. With 7 bases removed from V and 1 base from J, the gap between germline ends came to 14 bases. In DNA, the CDR3 is TGTGCCAGCACCAAAGACCTAGGATCCTACAATGAGCAGTTCTTC. It is translated as CASTKDLGSYNEQFF.

The DNA for the CDR3 is TGTGCCAGCACCCCAGGGGTTTTCTATGGCTACACCTTC. Protein: CASTPGVFYGYTF. The chain combines TRBV28 with TRBJ1-2; tentative D call: TRBD1 (6 bases). Germline V gene sequence: CDR1 MDHEN, CDR2 SYDVKM. The CDR3 consists of 13 residues. With 7 bases removed from V and 4 bases from J, the gap between germline ends came to 13 bases.

This chain joins TRBV6-4 and TRBJ2-3; no definite D call. The CDR3 contains 15 residues. CDR1 and CDR2 from the germline V gene are MRHNA and SNTAGT. V lost 4 bases to trimming and J lost 2 bases, with 13 bases between them. The CDR3 reads CASSVKLTDTDTQYF. In DNA form, the CDR3 reads TGTGCCAGCAGTGTTAAGCTTACTGACACAGATACGCAGTATTTT.

The rearrangement links TRBV6-6 to TRBJ1-3; 8 nucleotides line up with TRBD1. Germline trimming cut 6 bases from V and 0 bases from J; bases unmatched to any gene: 7. CDR1 MNHNY and CDR2 SVGAGI come from the germline V gene (reference sequence). The CDR3 is 16 residues long. The chain's CDR3 is CASRIDRGGSGNTIYF. CDR3 DNA: TGTGCCAGCAGAATAGACAGGGGCGGCTCTGGAAACACCATATATTTT.

The CDR3 protein is CASSLPNRIVPQHF. In DNA, the CDR3 is TGCGCCAGCAGCTTGCCTAACAGGATTGTGCCCCAGCATTTT. The chain employs TRBV5-1 and TRBJ1-5; a weak D match, TRBD1 (5 bases). CDR3 length: 14 amino acids. Per the germline V gene, CDR1 is SGHRS and CDR2 is YFSETQ. The V gene lost 1 base and the J gene lost 9 bases, with 14 bases spanning the gap.

The CDR3 reads CASSLWVQAVTLWGQRSQDYEQYF. DNA for the CDR3: TGTGCCAGCAGTTTATGGGTCCAAGCTGTAACATTGTGGGGACAGAGGTCACAAGATTACGAGCAGTACTTC. The J gene is TRBJ2-7, the V gene TRBV27, with 7 bases fitting TRBD1. The CDR3 consists of 24 residues. After removal of 1 base from V and 4 bases from J, the junction contained 34 bases not matched to a gene. Germline values: CDR1 MNHEY, CDR2 SMNVEV (reference sequence).

The gene calls are TRBV11-2 and TRBJ2-5; D may be TRBD2 (6 bases). Trimming cost V 2 bases and J 4 bases, with 14 bases left between them. Per germline, CDR1 SGHAT and CDR2 FQNNGV. CDR3 length equals 15 residues. CDR3 sequence: CASSLTLTGRETQYF. The CDR3 DNA follows: TGTGCCAGCAGCTTAACCTTAACCGGGAGAGAGACCCAGTACTTC.

The rearrangement uses TRBV5-1 and TRBJ1-2; 7 bases fit TRBD1. The J segment lost 8 bases and the V segment lost 1 base, leaving 8 bases of the junction unmatched. The CDR3 extends over 14 amino acids. CDR1 and CDR2 (germline): SGHRS, YFSETQ. CDR3: CASSLNRGADGYTF. The CDR3 coding sequence is TGCGCCAGCAGCTTGAACAGGGGAGCTGACGGCTACACCTTC.

The CDR3 region has the DNA TGTGCCAGCAGTTACGGGGACACTGCAACTAATGAAAAACTGTTTTTT. It codes for CASSYGDTATNEKLFF. The V gene is TRBV6-5, the J gene TRBJ1-4, with D perhaps TRBD1 (6 bases). The CDR3 spans 16 residues. V shed 2 bases and J shed 0 bases, with 10 bases lying between them. From germline, CDR1 is MNHEY and CDR2 SVGAGI.

In the case of this clone: Other DNA sequences of this sample code for an identical CDR3. The rearrangement joins TRBV28 to TRBJ1-2, with 10 positions matching TRBD1. V was clipped by 6 bases and J by 2 bases; unmatched bases: 3. The CDR3 is 14 amino acids. The germline CDR1 and CDR2 sequences are MDHEN and SYDVKM. As DNA, the CDR3 is TGTGCCAGCAGCAGGACAGGGGGGAACTATGGCTACACCTTC. Its protein is CASSRTGGNYGYTF.

Remarks on this clone: Germline and junction disagree at one end, which may indicate a read error. This chain connects TRBV7-7 to TRBJ1-1; D is unresolved. CDR1 is SSHAT, CDR2 FNYEAQ, per germline (reference sequence). The CDR3 contains 13 residues. CDR3 sequence reads: CASSAYRNTEAFF. The CDR3 DNA reads as TGTGCTAGCAGCGCGTACAGGAACACTGAAGCTTTCTTT.

The V gene is TRBV5-1, the J gene TRBJ1-4; a possible D gene is TRBD1 (5 bases). Germline V gene sequence: CDR1 SGHRS, CDR2 YFSETQ. The CDR3 is made up of 15 amino acids. Trimming pared 4 bases from V and 3 bases from J, leaving 13 bases between. The CDR3 DNA reads TGCGCCAGCAGCATAGGGGCTGTGGCTAATGAAAAACTGTTTTTT. The encoded protein is CASSIGAVANEKLFF.

This chain uses TRBV28 with TRBJ1-1; D unclear. The CDR3 length is 13 residues. Germline V gives CDR1 MDHEN, CDR2 SYDVKM. With 6 bases removed from V and 0 bases from J, the gap between germline ends came to 8 bases. The CDR3 reads CASSTGMNTEAFF. CDR3 DNA: TGTGCCAGCAGCACGGGGATGAACACTGAAGCTTTCTTT.

The V and J genes are TRBV12-3 or TRBV12-4 and TRBJ2-7; D gene uncertain. V shed 11 bases and J shed 5 bases, with 19 bases lying between them. This CDR3 has 13 amino acids. CDR3 sequence reads: CAVRVDYPNEQYF. In nucleotides, the CDR3 is TGTGCCGTTCGGGTTGATTATCCCAACGAGCAGTACTTC.

This chain links TRBV7-6 with TRBJ2-2; D uncertain. V lost 0 bases to trimming and J lost 2 bases, with 7 bases between them. This CDR3 comprises 15 residues. Germline V gives CDR1 SGHVS, CDR2 FNYEAQ. Here the CDR3 reads CASSLAWSNTGELFF. The CDR3 DNA is TGTGCCAGCAGCTTAGCCTGGAGCAACACCGGGGAGCTGTTTTTT. Complete variable domain (other parts from reference TRBV7-6 and TRBJ2-2): GAGVSQSPRYKVTKRGQDVALRCDPISGHVSLYWYRQALGQGPEFLTYFNYEAQQDKSGLPNDRFSAERPEGSISTLTIQRTEQRDSAMYRCASSLAWSNTGELFFGEGSRLTVL.

The chain has TRBV6-5 and TRBJ2-1, with D tentatively TRBD1 (6 bases). Trimming took off 6 bases at V and 3 bases at J, with 15 bases between the two ends. Germline assignment: CDR1 MNHEY and CDR2 SVGAGI. The CDR3 extends over 15 amino acids. CDR3 bases: TGTGCCAGCAGCAAACAGGGTAGAGGCTACAATGAGCAGTTCTTC. This gives the protein CASSKQGRGYNEQFF.

This chain links TRBV11-2 with TRBJ1-2; perhaps TRBD1 as D (5 bases). The CDR3 is 15 residues long. CDR1 is SGHAT, CDR2 FQNNGV, per germline. Trimming removed 6 bases at V and 4 bases at J, with 18 bases between. The CDR3 DNA sequence: TGTGCCAGCAGGGACCTCCGAACAGGCGGCTATGGCTACACCTTC. Translated, it gives CASRDLRTGGYGYTF.

The V call is TRBV12-5, the J call TRBJ2-5; 8 bases line up with TRBD2. Germline trimming cut 1 base from V and 2 bases from J; bases unmatched to any gene: 9. The CDR3 length is 17 residues. Looked up from germline, CDR1 is LGHNT and CDR2 is FRNRAP. CDR3 nucleotides: TGTGCTAGTGGTTTGGAAGTAGTTAGCGGGGATCAAGAGACCCAGTACTTC. Its translation: CASGLEVVSGDQETQYF.

The chain links TRBV29-1 to TRBJ1-4, with D tentatively TRBD1 (6 bases). The germline V and J ends were trimmed by 4 bases and 5 bases, with 20 bases remaining between them. Looked up from germline, CDR1 is SQVTM and CDR2 is ANQGSEA. The CDR3 runs to 16 residues. As DNA, the CDR3 is TGCAGCGTTGGTATCCGGACAGACGGGCTCAATGAAAAACTGTTTTTT. Residues: CSVGIRTDGLNEKLFF. Combining the CDR3 with reference TRBV29-1 and TRBJ1-4 gives the whole variable domain SAVISQKPSRDICQRGTSLTIQCQVDSQVTMMFWYRQQPGQSLTLIATANQGSEATYESGFVIDKFPISRPNLTFSTLTVSNMSPEDSSIYLCSVGIRTDGLNEKLFFGSGTQLSVL.